This T cell receptor (beta chain) originates from a study of blood T cells in healthy people across ages. Trimming cost V 4 bases and J 1 base; bases outside gene matches: 4. The CDR3 is made up of 14 amino acids. Germline CDR1 reads MDHEN; CDR2 reads SYDVKM. The authors ran a second PCR of about 7 to 11 cycles using a sample-barcoded 5' primer and a J-beta primer mix. TCRdb processed the 5' RACE reads anew with MiXCR; each CDR3 protein has one entry. The table has more than 1 million distinct CDR3 sequences, less than 50% seen once. What was sequenced was blood. J is TRBJ2-7 and V is TRBV28, with 7 bases matching TRBD2. This receptor was obtained from a woman aged 55-70 years in good health. This CDR3 reads CASSWEGWSYEQYF. CDR3 DNA: TGTGCCAGCAGTTGGGAGGGGTGGTCCTACGAGCAGTACTTC.